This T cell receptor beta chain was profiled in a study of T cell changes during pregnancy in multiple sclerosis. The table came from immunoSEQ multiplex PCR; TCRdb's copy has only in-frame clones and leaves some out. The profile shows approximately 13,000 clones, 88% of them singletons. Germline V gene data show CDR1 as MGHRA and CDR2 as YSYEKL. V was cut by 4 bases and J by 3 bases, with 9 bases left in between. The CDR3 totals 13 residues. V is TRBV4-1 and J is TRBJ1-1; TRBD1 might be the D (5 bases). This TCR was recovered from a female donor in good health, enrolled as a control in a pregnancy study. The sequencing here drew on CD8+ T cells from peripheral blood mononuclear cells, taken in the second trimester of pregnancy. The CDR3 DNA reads TGCGCCAGCAGCCGGATAGGGGACACTGAAGCTTTCTTT. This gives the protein CASSRIGDTEAFF.